This entry lists 28 T cell receptor beta chains sequenced from one sample in a study of Graves' ophthalmopathy and Graves' hyperthyroidism. Amplified TCR beta CDR3 regions were obtained using RNA transcripts as template. The library came from an HTBI-primed first-round RT-PCR and a second-round multiplex PCR. MiXCR, run by TCRdb on the multiplex PCR reads, gives a single entry per CDR3 protein. The sample consists of about 25,000 distinct CDR3 sequences, around 50% of them appearing once. The sequenced material came from peripheral blood. Receptor source: an adult woman with stable Graves' hyperthyroidism.

By share, this clonotype counts as medium-sized. The rearrangement uses TRBV19 and TRBJ1-5; D gene unclear. CDR1 LNHDA and CDR2 SQIVND come from the germline V gene (reference sequence). Trimming took 3 bases from V and 6 from J, leaving 9 bases between them. This CDR3 spans 13 amino acids. The CDR3 region has the DNA TGTGCCAGTAGTATTGAGAAGGGTCAGCCCCAGCATTTT. It is translated as CASSIEKGQPQHF. Supplemented by reference TRBV19 and TRBJ1-5, the full variable domain reads DGGITQSPKYLFRKEGQNVTLSCEQNLNHDAMYWYRQDPGQGLRLIYYSQIVNDFQKGDIAEGYSVSREKKESFPLTVTSAQKNPTAFYLCASSIEKGQPQHFGDGTRLSIL.

The genes are TRBV4-2 and TRBJ2-2; 8 nucleotides line up with TRBD1. CDR3 length equals 17 residues. The V segment lost 1 base and the J segment 1 base; nucleotides outside the gene matches: 5. Germline V gene lookup returns CDR1 LGHNA and CDR2 YNFKEQ. The CDR3 loop is CASSQVPGGLNTGELFF. Written as DNA, the CDR3 is TGTGCCAGCAGCCAAGTTCCAGGGGGCTTGAACACCGGGGAGCTGTTTTTT.

A remark on this clonotype: The junction departs from the called germline gene at one end, perhaps through a read error. The chain joins TRBV6-5 to TRBJ2-5, with 9 bases fitting TRBD1. The CDR3 has 14 residues. Germline V gives CDR1 MNHEY, CDR2 SVGAGI. In DNA, the CDR3 is TGTGCCAGCAGAGGACAGGGGATTGGAGAGACTCAGTACTTC. It is translated as CASRGQGIGETQYF.

This clonotype was counted ten times or more. The gene calls are TRBV9 and TRBJ1-1; 9 nucleotides agree with TRBD1. After removal of 3 bases from V and 0 bases from J, the junction contained 3 bases not matched to a gene. This CDR3 spans 15 amino acids. Looked up from germline, CDR1 is SGDLS and CDR2 is YYNGEE. CDR3 DNA sequence: TGTGCCAGCAGCGAAAGGACAGGGGTGAACACTGAAGCTTTCTTT. This translates into CASSERTGVNTEAFF.

This chain uses TRBV12-3 or TRBV12-4 with TRBJ2-7, with 10 bases identical to TRBD1. The J segment lost 7 bases and the V segment lost 6 bases, leaving 6 bases of the junction unmatched. The CDR3 has 13 residues. CDR3 DNA sequence: TGTGCCAGCAGCCCCGGGACAGGGGATGAGCAGTACGTC. This encodes CASSPGTGDEQYV.

The V and J genes are TRBV25-1 and TRBJ1-4; possibly TRBD1 for D (5 bases). The CDR3 covers 12 residues. V gave up 4 bases and J gave up 5 bases, with 5 bases separating them. From germline, CDR1 is MGHDK and CDR2 SYGVNS. The DNA of the CDR3 is TGTGCCAGCAGTGCAGGGAATGAAAAACTGTTTTTT. As protein: CASSAGNEKLFF.

This clonotype was recorded many times. The chain has TRBV7-9 and TRBJ2-5; 12 bases are a match to TRBD2. V gave up 5 bases and J gave up 4 bases; unmatched junction bases: 8. The CDR3 runs 16 residues. Germline V gene lookup returns CDR1 SEHNR and CDR2 FQNEAQ (reference sequence). The CDR3 DNA reads TGTGCCAGCAGCCCCGGGACTAGCGGGTTGTTAGAGACCCAGTACTTC. The encoded protein is CASSPGTSGLLETQYF. Together with reference TRBV7-9 and TRBJ2-5, the CDR3 gives the full variable domain: DTGVSQNPRHKITKRGQNVTFRCDPISEHNRLYWYRQTLGQGPEFLTYFQNEAQLEKSRLLSDRFSAERPKGSFSTLEIQRTEQGDSAMYLCASSPGTSGLLETQYFGPGTRLLVL.

The CDR3 nucleotides read TGTGCCAGTAAGGGGCCCTGGGTTGGGCCCTCCTACGAGCAGTACTTC. It is translated as CASKGPWVGPSYEQYF. The V and J genes are TRBV19 and TRBJ2-7; TRBD1 is a possible D gene (5 bases). CDR1 and CDR2 (germline): LNHDA, SQIVND (reference sequence). This CDR3 has 16 amino acids. Trimming cost V 7 bases and J 0 bases, with 19 bases left between them.

This clonotype has a count of ten or more. V and J are TRBV4-1 and TRBJ2-3; 7 bases line up with TRBD2. Germline-derived CDR1 and CDR2 are MGHRA and YSYEKL. CDR3 length: 16 residues. J gave up 0 bases and V 4 bases, and 7 bases lay outside the gene matches. CDR3 sequence (DNA): TGCGCCAGCAGCCCCGAACTAGCGACTAGCACAGATACGCAGTATTTT. The encoded protein is CASSPELATSTDTQYF.

This rearrangement joins TRBV2 to TRBJ1-2; 11 bases are shared with TRBD1. The germline V gene has CDR1 SNHLY and CDR2 FYNNEI. This CDR3 is built from 16 residues. V dropped 6 bases and J dropped 4; count of bases not matched to a gene: 10. The CDR3 sequence is CASSEQGGQGAYGYTF. For the CDR3, the DNA is TGTGCCAGCAGCGAGCAAGGCGGACAGGGGGCCTATGGCTACACCTTC.

This clonotype was counted ten times or more. Possible read error: a much larger clone is one base away. V and J are TRBV5-8 and TRBJ2-7; D gene uncertain. This CDR3 region has 14 residues. The V gene lost 4 bases and the J gene lost 2 bases, with 13 bases spanning the gap. Germline-derived CDR1 and CDR2 are SGHTS and YDEGEE. The CDR3 coding sequence is TGTGCCAGCAGCCTCGACGGCAGCGCCTACGAGCAGTACTTC. This encodes CASSLDGSAYEQYF.

Written as DNA, the CDR3 is TGTGCCAGCAGCGATCACAGGGGGTGGGATACGCAGTATTTT. This encodes CASSDHRGWDTQYF. V usage is TRBV9 and J usage is TRBJ2-3, with TRBD1 matching 8 bases. The germline CDR1 and CDR2 sequences are SGDLS and YYNGEE. V shed 3 bases, J shed 6 bases, and the junction held 6 bases outside the gene matches. CDR3 size: 14 residues.

In its sample, this clonotype was seen many times. The gene calls are TRBV5-1 and TRBJ2-7; 8 nucleotides line up with TRBD1. From germline, CDR1 is SGHRS and CDR2 YFSETQ. V lost 0 bases, J lost 5 bases, and 10 bases stayed unmatched. There are 16 residues in the CDR3. The CDR3 bases are TGCGCCAGCAGCTTGGAGCAGGGGGCGCGTTCGGACGAGCAGTACTTC. This codes for CASSLEQGARSDEQYF.

The chain employs TRBV10-1 and TRBJ2-5; a possible D gene is TRBD1 (5 bases). This CDR3 is built from 13 residues. V was shortened by 5 bases and J by 10 bases, with 17 bases between the two germline ends. The germline V gene has CDR1 WNHNN and CDR2 SYGVQD (reference sequence). The CDR3 sequence: CASSPLRTRHQYF. The CDR3 DNA follows: TGCGCCAGCAGTCCCCTCCGGACAAGGCACCAGTACTTC.

The genes are TRBV7-9 and TRBJ2-5; TRBD2 might be the D (5 bases). Trimming stripped 0 bases from V and 5 bases from J, with 16 bases between. CDR3 size: 16 residues. The germline V gene has CDR1 SEHNR and CDR2 FQNEAQ (reference sequence). The CDR3 sequence: CASSLAGVGGNETQYF. The CDR3 bases are TGTGCCAGCAGCTTAGCGGGAGTAGGTGGGAATGAGACCCAGTACTTC.

Concerning this clonotype: At one end, the junction sequence differs from germline, possibly due to a read error. This chain links TRBV5-4 with TRBJ2-1; either TRBD1 or TRBD2 may supply D (6 bases each). The germline V gene has CDR1 SGHNT and CDR2 YYREEE (reference sequence). The CDR3 is made up of 15 amino acids. The CDR3 bases are TGTGCCAGCAGCTTGTTGAGGGGGGATAGCAATCAGCAGTTCTTC. It specifies CASSLLRGDSNQQFF.

The table lists this clonotype with many counts. CDR3 bases: TGTGCCACCACGGGCGCCAGCACAGATACGCAGTATTTT. This translates into CATTGASTDTQYF. The chain has TRBV12-3 or TRBV12-4 and TRBJ2-3; D is uncertain. The CDR3 contains 13 residues. V was trimmed by 10 bases and J by 0 bases, leaving 11 bases between them.

This clonotype was recorded many times. The final CDR3 position lacks the conserved phenylalanine or tryptophan, pointing to a likely read error. CDR3 protein: CASSPRSVSTDTQYS. CDR3 DNA: TGTGCCAGCAGCCCCCGGAGCGTTAGCACAGATACGCAGTATTCT. The rearrangement joins TRBV5-5 to TRBJ2-3; D remains ambiguous. V lost 4 bases to trimming and J lost 0 bases, with 12 bases between them. The germline V gene has CDR1 SGHKS and CDR2 YYEKEE (reference sequence). The CDR3 is 15 amino acids.

The V gene is TRBV20-1, the J gene TRBJ2-1; 13 bases match TRBD2. Germline loops: CDR1 DFQATT, CDR2 SNEGSKA (reference sequence). The CDR3 extends over 16 amino acids. J lost 12 bases, V lost 3 bases, and 14 bases had no gene match. CDR3 DNA: TGCAGTGCTAGTCTGACTAGCGGGAGGTGGGGCGACGGGCAGTTCTTC. Translated: CSASLTSGRWGDGQFF.

The V and J genes are TRBV20-1 and TRBJ2-7; D tentatively reads TRBD1 or TRBD2 (5 bases each). Trimming stripped 5 bases from V and 2 bases from J, with 19 bases between. The CDR3 covers 15 residues. Germline CDR1 and CDR2: DFQATT and SNEGSKA (reference sequence). CDR3 protein: CSARAAGTSPYEQYF. The DNA for the CDR3 is TGCAGTGCTCGAGCCGCCGGGACGTCGCCCTACGAGCAGTACTTC.

The chain employs TRBV24-1 and TRBJ2-1; D gene ambiguous. With 4 bases removed from V and 5 bases from J, the gap between germline ends came to 5 bases. Germline V gene data show CDR1 as KGHDR and CDR2 as SFDVKD. This CDR3 has 12 amino acids. In nucleotides, the CDR3 is TGTGCCACCAGTGACCCAAACAATGAGCAGTTCTTC. Translating gives CATSDPNNEQFF.

The genes are TRBV2 and TRBJ1-6, with TRBD1 matching over 7 bases. Germline V gene sequence: CDR1 SNHLY, CDR2 FYNNEI. J lost 6 bases, V lost 3 bases, and 2 bases had no gene match. This CDR3 is built from 14 residues. The CDR3 bases are TGTGCCAGCAGTGAGAGGGGGCGTAATTCACCCCTCCACTTT. Translating it yields CASSERGRNSPLHF.

This clonotype is medium-sized by share. The chain couples TRBV2 to TRBJ2-7; TRBD1 agrees at 9 bases. Germline V CDR1 and CDR2: SNHLY, FYNNEI. Trimming removed 6 bases from V and 5 bases from J; junction bases left unmatched: 8. The CDR3 runs 14 residues. CDR3 protein: CASSEGTGKHEQYF. CDR3 DNA: TGTGCCAGCAGCGAGGGGACAGGGAAACACGAGCAGTACTTC. The full variable domain, completed using reference TRBV2 and TRBJ2-7, is EPEVTQTPSHQVTQMGQEVILRCVPISNHLYFYWYRQILGQKVEFLVSFYNNEISEKSEIFDDQFSVERPDGSNFTLKIRSTKLEDSAMYFCASSEGTGKHEQYFGPGTRLTVT.

This clonotype was recorded a few times. This chain uses TRBV7-2 with TRBJ2-7; TRBD1 matches at 8 bases. The CDR3 runs 14 residues. Germline CDR1 and CDR2: SGHTA and FQGNSA. V gave up 7 bases and J gave up 2 bases; unmatched junction bases: 7. The CDR3 nucleotides are TGTGCCAGCACCCCCGGCAGGGGGCCCTACGAGCAGTACTTC. Translated: CASTPGRGPYEQYF.

This clonotype was counted once. J is TRBJ2-3 and V is TRBV14; no reliable D call. The CDR3 spans 17 residues. The ends were cut back, 1 base at V and 0 bases at J, with 14 bases in the middle. CDR1 and CDR2 from the germline V gene are SGHDN and FVKESK. CDR3 loop: CASSQAFPSTSTDTQYF. CDR3 DNA: TGTGCCAGCAGCCAAGCCTTTCCTTCGACTAGCACAGATACGCAGTATTTT.

The chain links TRBV2 to TRBJ2-5, with D possibly TRBD2 on 5 matching bases. This CDR3 has 13 residues. The V gene lost 7 bases and the J gene lost 5 bases, with 14 bases spanning the gap. Per germline, CDR1 SNHLY and CDR2 FYNNEI. CDR3 protein: CASNPGFAETQYF. CDR3 coding DNA: TGTGCCAGCAATCCGGGATTCGCGGAGACCCAGTACTTC.

This clonotype was seen repeatedly, ten times or more. V usage is TRBV30 and J usage is TRBJ1-2; TRBD1 is a possible D gene (6 bases). V lost 0 bases and J 12 bases, leaving 14 bases between the germline ends. In germline, CDR1 is GTSNPN, CDR2 SVGIG (reference sequence). The CDR3 runs 12 residues. CDR3 coding DNA: TGTGCCTGGAGTGTACAACAGGGCCAGCACACCTTC. Amino acids: CAWSVQQGQHTF.

Many counts were recorded for this clonotype. The chain carries TRBV5-8 and TRBJ1-3; perhaps TRBD1 as D (5 bases). The germline V and J ends were trimmed by 3 bases and 2 bases, with 6 bases remaining between them. The CDR3 length is 13 residues. Germline-derived CDR1 and CDR2 are SGHTS and YDEGEE. CDR3 nucleotide sequence: TGTGCCAGCAGCTCAGGGACTGGAAACACCATATATTTT. As protein: CASSSGTGNTIYF.